The clone carrying this TCR beta chain was observed a few times. A read error is possible here, since a much larger clone lies one base away. The CDR3 loop spans 16 amino acids. Germline lookup yields CDR1 SEHNR and CDR2 FQNEAQ (reference sequence). The data are from a study of breast tumors, draining lymph nodes, adjacent tissues. Breast cancer patients provided tissue from their axillary draining lymph nodes. One entry per CDR3 protein results from TCRdb running MiXCR on the multiplex PCR reads. The table has some 140,000 distinct CDR3 sequences, about 20% seen once. This sequence joins TRBV7-9 and TRBJ2-1, with TRBD2 matching over 13 bases. Input material: axillary lymph node tissue. The clonotype comes from a female donor with breast cancer. Some clones in this sample may be carry-over from other donors' samples. CDR3: CASSPTSGRAYNEQLF. Here the CDR3 DNA reads TGTGCCAGCAGCCCTACTAGCGGGAGGGCTTACAATGAGCAGCTCTTC.